The rows below give T cell receptor beta chains drawn from one sample of a study of blood T cell repertoires in COVID-19. The data were produced by immunoSEQ multiplex PCR, yet TCRdb's version contains in-frame clones alone and is incomplete. Here the sample spans about 150,000 clones, roughly 77% being singletons. The sequencing sample was made of peripheral blood. These TCRs come from a woman in her seventies with COVID-19, enrolled during active disease. The CDR3 runs from the conserved cysteine through the conserved F or W. The order of the fields is clone size, D gene, J gene, V gene, CDR3 DNA, CDR3 protein. A D gene is named only where the DNA matches it firmly. For some rows the clone size is stated as once, few or many, or as a class when expanded; others skip it.

abundance: -
d_gene: -
j_gene: TRBJ2-7
v_gene: TRBV11-1
CDR3nt: TGTGCCAGCAGCTACACCCCTCGGGACTACGAGCAGTACTTC
CDR3aa: CASSYTPRDYEQYF

abundance: -
d_gene: TRBD1
j_gene: TRBJ2-3
v_gene: TRBV18
CDR3nt: TGTGCCAGCTCACCCGGACAGGGAACCGCCGGGTCCCCGCAGTATTTT
CDR3aa: CASSPGQGTAGSPQYF

abundance: -
d_gene: TRBD2
j_gene: TRBJ2-5
v_gene: TRBV4-2
CDR3nt: TGTGCCAGCAGCCCGCGGGGGGGGATCCAAGAGACCCAGTACTTC
CDR3aa: CASSPRGGIQETQYF

abundance: once
d_gene: -
j_gene: TRBJ1-4
v_gene: TRBV5-6
CDR3nt: TGTGCCAGCAGCTCGGTTGGAACTAATGAAAAACTGTTTTTT
CDR3aa: CASSSVGTNEKLFF

abundance: -
d_gene: -
j_gene: TRBJ1-2
v_gene: TRBV27
CDR3nt: TGTGCCAGCAGCCCCTCCCAAGGGGGAGTCGCCTGGGGCTACACCTTC
CDR3aa: CASSPSQGGVAWGYTF

abundance: -
d_gene: TRBD2
j_gene: TRBJ2-7
v_gene: TRBV6-5
CDR3nt: TGTGCCAGCCAAGACGGGACTAGCGGGACGGGAGAGCAGTACTTC
CDR3aa: CASQDGTSGTGEQYF

abundance: -
d_gene: TRBD2
j_gene: TRBJ2-3
v_gene: TRBV28
CDR3nt: TGTGCCAGCAGTTTAGGGCGGGGGGTAGGAACAGATACGCAGTATTTT
CDR3aa: CASSLGRGVGTDTQYF

abundance: -
d_gene: -
j_gene: TRBJ2-1
v_gene: TRBV12-3/TRBV12-4
CDR3nt: TGTGCCAGTTTCCGGACGGGGAGTAATGAGCAGTTCTTC
CDR3aa: CASFRTGSNEQFF

abundance: few
d_gene: -
j_gene: TRBJ1-2
v_gene: TRBV2
CDR3nt: TGTGCCAGCAGACGACAGGCCCGAGCTAACTATGGCTACACCTTC
CDR3aa: CASRRQARANYGYTF

abundance: -
d_gene: -
j_gene: TRBJ2-2
v_gene: TRBV5-6
CDR3nt: TGTGCCAGCAGCTGGAGGGCCCCCCGTCCGGCCGGGGAGCTGTTTTTT
CDR3aa: CASSWRAPRPAGELFF

abundance: -
d_gene: -
j_gene: TRBJ1-4
v_gene: TRBV5-8
CDR3nt: TGTGCCAGCAGCTTGGTGGGGCCCTTTGGAGCAACTAATGAAAAACTGTTTTTT
CDR3aa: CASSLVGPFGATNEKLFF

abundance: once
d_gene: -
j_gene: TRBJ2-3
v_gene: TRBV28
CDR3nt: TGTGCCAGCAGCCCCTCGCGGGGGCGCACAGATACGCAGTATTTT
CDR3aa: CASSPSRGRTDTQYF

abundance: -
d_gene: -
j_gene: TRBJ2-1
v_gene: TRBV28
CDR3nt: TGTGCCAGCAGTTTAGGGGCTGCCTACAATGAGCAGTTCTTC
CDR3aa: CASSLGAAYNEQFF

abundance: -
d_gene: -
j_gene: TRBJ1-1
v_gene: TRBV28
CDR3nt: TGTGCCAGCAGTGGCTTCACTGAAGCTTTCTTT
CDR3aa: CASSGFTEAFF

abundance: -
d_gene: -
j_gene: TRBJ1-5
v_gene: TRBV18
CDR3nt: TGTGCCAGCTCAACCGGGACTGAGCAGCCCCAGCATTTT
CDR3aa: CASSTGTEQPQHF

abundance: few
d_gene: -
j_gene: TRBJ1-5
v_gene: TRBV7-2
CDR3nt: TGTGCCAGCAGCGTTACAGGACGCAATCAGCCCCAGCATTTT
CDR3aa: CASSVTGRNQPQHF

abundance: -
d_gene: -
j_gene: TRBJ2-3
v_gene: TRBV19
CDR3nt: TGTGCCAGTAGTCTAGAAAGTACGGGGGATACGCAGTATTTT
CDR3aa: CASSLESTGDTQYF

abundance: once
d_gene: TRBD1
j_gene: TRBJ1-6
v_gene: TRBV6-1
CDR3nt: TGTGCCAGCAGTGACGGGACAGGGGTTTCACCCCTCCACTTT
CDR3aa: CASSDGTGVSPLHF

abundance: -
d_gene: -
j_gene: TRBJ2-2
v_gene: TRBV5-1
CDR3nt: TGCGCCAGCAGCTTGGCCACTAGTACCGGGGAGCTGTTTTTT
CDR3aa: CASSLATSTGELFF

abundance: once
d_gene: -
j_gene: TRBJ2-6
v_gene: TRBV29-1
CDR3nt: TGCAGCGGGTTGGGAGCTGGGGCCAACGTCCTGACTTTC
CDR3aa: CSGLGAGANVLTF

abundance: -
d_gene: TRBD1
j_gene: TRBJ1-1
v_gene: TRBV18
CDR3nt: TGTGCCAGCTCACCACTCGACAGGGGAGGGACTGAAGCTTTCTTT
CDR3aa: CASSPLDRGGTEAFF

abundance: -
d_gene: -
j_gene: TRBJ2-3
v_gene: TRBV30
CDR3nt: TGTGCCTGGACCCAGTGGGGGGGGCGACGCACAGATACGCAGTATTTT
CDR3aa: CAWTQWGGRRTDTQYF

abundance: once
d_gene: TRBD1
j_gene: TRBJ1-1
v_gene: TRBV5-1
CDR3nt: TGCGCCAGCAGCTGGGGGGACAGATACACTGAAGCTTTCTTT
CDR3aa: CASSWGDRYTEAFF

abundance: -
d_gene: -
j_gene: TRBJ2-1
v_gene: TRBV5-1
CDR3nt: TGCGCCAGCAGCTTAACAGGAGCCTCCTACAATGAGCAGTTCTTC
CDR3aa: CASSLTGASYNEQFF

abundance: -
d_gene: -
j_gene: TRBJ2-5
v_gene: TRBV7-2
CDR3nt: TGTGCCAGCAGCTCCTTGGGTAGGGGAGAGACCCAGTACTTC
CDR3aa: CASSSLGRGETQYF

abundance: -
d_gene: TRBD2
j_gene: TRBJ2-4
v_gene: TRBV5-4
CDR3nt: TGTGCCAGCAGCACAACTAGCGGGGGCCCGACGGGAAACATTCAGTACTTC
CDR3aa: CASSTTSGGPTGNIQYF

abundance: -
d_gene: -
j_gene: TRBJ2-3
v_gene: TRBV7-6
CDR3nt: TGTGCCAGCAGCCCTAGGGCGGCGGGTAGAACAGATACGCAGTATTTT
CDR3aa: CASSPRAAGRTDTQYF

abundance: -
d_gene: -
j_gene: TRBJ2-5
v_gene: TRBV27
CDR3nt: TGTGCCAGCAGTTTGAACAGGGCCGAGACCCAGTACTTC
CDR3aa: CASSLNRAETQYF

abundance: -
d_gene: -
j_gene: TRBJ2-7
v_gene: TRBV6-2/TRBV6-3
CDR3nt: TGTGCCAGCAGTTACCGGGTCACCTACGAGCAGTACTTC
CDR3aa: CASSYRVTYEQYF

abundance: -
d_gene: TRBD1
j_gene: TRBJ1-4
v_gene: TRBV6-5
CDR3nt: TGTGCCAGCAGGCGGGACAGGGTTTCAGAAAAACTGTTTTTT
CDR3aa: CASRRDRVSEKLFF

abundance: -
d_gene: -
j_gene: TRBJ2-2
v_gene: TRBV29-1
CDR3nt: TGCAGCGTTGAAAGACGGGAGAACACCGGGGAGCTGTTTTTT
CDR3aa: CSVERRENTGELFF

abundance: -
d_gene: -
j_gene: TRBJ2-5
v_gene: TRBV7-2
CDR3nt: TGTGCCAGCAGCTTATTGCATAGCACAGAGACCCAGTACTTC
CDR3aa: CASSLLHSTETQYF

abundance: -
d_gene: -
j_gene: TRBJ1-1
v_gene: TRBV6-6
CDR3nt: TGTGCCAGCAGTTACTCGCGTAGGGGTCCCTCCTTTGAAGCTTTCTTT
CDR3aa: CASSYSRRGPSFEAFF

abundance: -
d_gene: TRBD2
j_gene: TRBJ2-3
v_gene: TRBV19
CDR3nt: TGTGCCAGTAGTATGGGTGCCGGGGGGGCAACAGATACGCAGTATTTT
CDR3aa: CASSMGAGGATDTQYF

abundance: -
d_gene: TRBD1
j_gene: TRBJ2-7
v_gene: TRBV7-8
CDR3nt: TGTGCCAGCAGCTTGAGGACAGGGATACCCTACGAGCAGTACTTC
CDR3aa: CASSLRTGIPYEQYF

abundance: -
d_gene: TRBD1
j_gene: TRBJ2-2
v_gene: TRBV19
CDR3nt: TGTGCCAGTAGAGACCAGGGGGCGGACACCGGGGAGCTGTTTTTT
CDR3aa: CASRDQGADTGELFF

abundance: -
d_gene: TRBD1
j_gene: TRBJ2-7
v_gene: TRBV5-1
CDR3nt: TGCGCCAGCGGACAGGGGGAACTATACGAGCAGTACTTC
CDR3aa: CASGQGELYEQYF

abundance: few
d_gene: TRBD2
j_gene: TRBJ2-1
v_gene: TRBV28
CDR3nt: TGTGCCAGCAGTTTATCGTCGGGGGGTCCTCCCTACAATGAGCAGTTCTTC
CDR3aa: CASSLSSGGPPYNEQFF

abundance: -
d_gene: -
j_gene: TRBJ1-3
v_gene: TRBV18
CDR3nt: TGTGCCAGCTCACCACTGTTGGTGAGAACAGGCGGCCCCCGGGCTGGAAACACCATATATTTT
CDR3aa: CASSPLLVRTGGPRAGNTIYF

abundance: -
d_gene: -
j_gene: TRBJ1-4
v_gene: TRBV9
CDR3nt: TGTGCCAGCAGCGTAGAGGACAGCTTAAATGAAAAACTGTTTTTT
CDR3aa: CASSVEDSLNEKLFF

abundance: -
d_gene: -
j_gene: TRBJ1-1
v_gene: TRBV6-5
CDR3nt: TGTGCCAGCACCTACAGGGCGAACACTGAAGCTTTCTTT
CDR3aa: CASTYRANTEAFF

abundance: once
d_gene: TRBD2
j_gene: TRBJ2-1
v_gene: TRBV9
CDR3nt: TGTGCCAGCAGCGTAGGGGGGGGAGTTAGGAATGAGCAGTTCTTC
CDR3aa: CASSVGGGVRNEQFF

abundance: -
d_gene: -
j_gene: TRBJ1-1
v_gene: TRBV10-2
CDR3nt: TGCGCCAGCAGTGGGGGTGGACGGGGCACTGAAGCTTTCTTT
CDR3aa: CASSGGGRGTEAFF

abundance: -
d_gene: TRBD1
j_gene: TRBJ1-3
v_gene: TRBV5-1
CDR3nt: TGCGCCAGCAGCTTGGCTGGGACAGCTGGAAACACCATATATTTT
CDR3aa: CASSLAGTAGNTIYF

abundance: -
d_gene: -
j_gene: TRBJ1-1
v_gene: TRBV4-1
CDR3nt: TGCGCCAGCAACTCCTACGGGGACATCCTCGTGAACACTGAAGCTTTCTTT
CDR3aa: CASNSYGDILVNTEAFF